The source of this T cell receptor beta chain is a study of T-cell reconstitution after alpha-beta-depleted transplantation in children. Trimming removed 5 bases at V and 0 bases at J, with 11 bases between. CDR1 and CDR2 from the germline V gene are SGHTA and FQGNSA. The CDR3 covers 15 residues. Construction of the TCRbeta library involved unique molecular identifiers. TCRdb passed the PCR reads through MiXCR, listing each CDR3 protein once. The table includes hundreds of thousands of distinct CDR3 sequences, roughly a tenth detected once. This clonotype was observed many times. The antigen is undetermined. The study's findings and limits: Reportedly, alpha-beta T cells present about two months post-transplant originated from several hundred expanded clones of graft origin.

The TCR comes from a child aged 2-15 years with inherited bone marrow failure, due to receive a stem cell transplant. This chain joins TRBV7-2 and TRBJ1-3; D gene unclear. Specimen: PBMCs, collected before TCRalphabeta/CD19-depleted stem cell transplant. Written as DNA, the CDR3 is TGTGCCAGCAGCGTCACAAGCGCCTCTGGAAACACCATATATTTT. Protein product: CASSVTSASGNTIYF.